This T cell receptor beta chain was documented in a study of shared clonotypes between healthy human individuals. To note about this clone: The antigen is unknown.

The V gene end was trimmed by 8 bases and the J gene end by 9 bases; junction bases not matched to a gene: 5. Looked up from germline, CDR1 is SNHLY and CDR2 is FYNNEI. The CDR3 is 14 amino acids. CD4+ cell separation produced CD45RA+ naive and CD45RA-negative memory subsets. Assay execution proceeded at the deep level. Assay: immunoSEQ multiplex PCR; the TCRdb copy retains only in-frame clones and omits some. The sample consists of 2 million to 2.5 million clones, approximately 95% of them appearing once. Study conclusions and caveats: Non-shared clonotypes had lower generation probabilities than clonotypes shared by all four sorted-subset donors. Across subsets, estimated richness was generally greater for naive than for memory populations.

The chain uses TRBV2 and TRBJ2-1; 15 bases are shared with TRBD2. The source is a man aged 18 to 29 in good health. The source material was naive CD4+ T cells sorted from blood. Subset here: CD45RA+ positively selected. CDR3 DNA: TGTGCCAGCCGGACTAGCGGGAGGGTTAGTGAGCAGTTCTTC. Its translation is CASRTSGRVSEQFF. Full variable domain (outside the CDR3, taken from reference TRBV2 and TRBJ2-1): EPEVTQTPSHQVTQMGQEVILRCVPISNHLYFYWYRQILGQKVEFLVSFYNNEISEKSEIFDDQFSVERPDGSNFTLKIRSTKLEDSAMYFCASRTSGRVSEQFFGPGTRLTVL.